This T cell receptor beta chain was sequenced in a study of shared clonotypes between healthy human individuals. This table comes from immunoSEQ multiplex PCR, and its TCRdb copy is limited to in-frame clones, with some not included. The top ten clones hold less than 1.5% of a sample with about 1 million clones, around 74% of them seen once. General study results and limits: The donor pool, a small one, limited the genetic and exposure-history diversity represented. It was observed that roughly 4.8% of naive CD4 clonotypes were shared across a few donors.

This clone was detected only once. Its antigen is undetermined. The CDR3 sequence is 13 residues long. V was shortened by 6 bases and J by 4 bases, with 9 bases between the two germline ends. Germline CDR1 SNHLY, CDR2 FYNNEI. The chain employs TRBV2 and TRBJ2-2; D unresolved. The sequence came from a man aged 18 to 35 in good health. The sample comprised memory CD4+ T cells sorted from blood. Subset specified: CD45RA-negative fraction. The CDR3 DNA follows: TGTGCCAGCAGCGGCAGAGGCACCGGGGAGCTGTTTTTT. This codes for CASSGRGTGELFF.